This paragraph covers one T cell receptor beta chain sequence. After removal of 4 bases from V and 6 bases from J, the junction contained 3 bases not matched to a gene. Germline V lookup: CDR1 SGHRS, CDR2 YFSETQ. This CDR3 has 14 residues. In the original processing: How many nucleated cells were present was estimated from reference gene primer amplification. Only in-frame clones appear in the TCRdb table, and some are missing; sequencing was by immunoSEQ multiplex PCR. V and J calls and clone size follow that table, whereas D and trimming were derived from the DNA. In the table there are about 120,000 clones, roughly 79% of which are singletons. This record comes from a study of blood T cell repertoires in COVID-19. About the study: The origin of the acute and convalescent COVID-19 samples was the United States, Italy and Spain. The cDNA or gDNA used as material had been derived from T cells, B-cell-depleted T cells, or PBMCs.

This clonotype was sampled from an older man with active or convalescent COVID-19. The V call is TRBV5-1, the J call TRBJ2-2; TRBD1 agrees at 10 bases. Sequencing was carried out using peripheral blood. The DNA of the CDR3 is TGCGCCAGCAGCACGGGACAGGGGTCCGGGGAGCTGTTTTTT. Protein sequence: CASSTGQGSGELFF. Supplemented by reference TRBV5-1 and TRBJ2-2, the full variable domain reads KAGVTQTPRYLIKTRGQQVTLSCSPISGHRSVSWYQQTPGQGLQFLFEYFSETQRNKGNFPGRFSGRQFSNSRSEMNVSTLELGDSALYLCASSTGQGSGELFFGEGSRLTVL.